This TCR beta chain was sequenced in a study of breast tumors, draining lymph nodes, adjacent tissues. This clonotype is labeled medium-sized. MiXCR was run by TCRdb on the multiplex PCR reads, yielding one entry per CDR3 protein. The table records 20,000 or so distinct CDR3 sequences, approximately 48% of them present only once. Trimming left V 6 bases short and J 2 bases short, with 17 bases between. This CDR3 is built from 15 residues. CDR1 and CDR2 from the germline V gene are DFQATT and SNEGSKA (reference sequence). V usage is TRBV20-1 and J usage is TRBJ2-1; D uncertain. The specimen sequenced was breast tumor tissue. This TCR derives from a female donor with breast cancer. Some clones in this sample may be carry-over from other donors' samples. The CDR3 DNA sequence: TGCAGTGCGAACTCCGGTGGCCAGGCCTACAATGAGCAGTTCTTC. Translating it yields CSANSGGQAYNEQFF.